The 20 T cell receptor beta chains below were found in one sample sequenced in a study of long-term antiretroviral therapy in people with HIV (dated by TCRdb to 2021 to 2024). The immunoSEQ hsTCRB v3.0 assay was used at survey level resolution to sequence the TRB variable region. TCRdb mirrors the immuneACCESS table, restricted to in-frame sequences. Some clones are absent from its copies; in checked studies, under half trace to an unresolved V gene, and the reason for the others is unknown. The sample data list roughly 31,000 clones, and more than 85% of these were observed just once. The ten largest clones take up roughly 7.3% of the sample. The sequencing used unsorted PBMCs, collected about 5 years before starting antiretroviral therapy. The receptors here all came from a man between 50 and 59 years old with HIV.

The V and J genes are TRBV6-5 and TRBJ2-4; tentatively, D is TRBD2 (6 bases). Per the germline V gene, CDR1 is MNHEY and CDR2 is SVGAGI. V lost 6 bases and J lost 15, with 21 bases in between. The CDR3 consists of 13 residues. In DNA form, the CDR3 reads TGTGCCAGCAGCCCCTTCCCGCGGGGAGGATGGTACTTC. This codes for CASSPFPRGGWYF.

The rearrangement uses TRBV21-1 and TRBJ1-5; the DNA was not used to check the table's D call, TRBD1. TRBV21-1 is shown as a pseudogene. The CDR3 runs 15 residues. The CDR3 DNA follows: TGTGCCAGCAGCAGAACCGGGACAGCAATCACGGCCCAGCATTTT. Its protein is CASSRTGTAITAQHF.

This chain connects TRBV11-2 to TRBJ1-2; 8 nucleotides line up with TRBD1. Germline CDR1 reads SGHAT; CDR2 reads FQNNGV. There are 19 residues in the CDR3. V gave up 4 bases and J gave up 4 bases; unmatched junction bases: 20. This CDR3 reads CASSSNLNLDRDHTYGYTF. In nucleotides, the CDR3 is TGTGCCAGCAGCTCAAACCTCAACCTGGACAGGGACCATACCTATGGCTACACCTTC.

The V gene is TRBV10-1, the J gene TRBJ2-3, with 7 bases aligning to TRBD1. CDR1 is WNHNN and CDR2 is SYGVQD in the germline V gene (reference sequence). The CDR3 sequence is 16 residues long. Germline trimming cut 4 bases from V and 2 bases from J; bases unmatched to any gene: 9. CDR3 DNA: TGCGCCAGCAGTGGGGAAAGACAGGGCTTCACAGATACGCAGTATTTT. Translated, it gives CASSGERQGFTDTQYF.

This CDR3 reads CASSSLGGRGLYYNEQFF. The CDR3 DNA is TGTGCCAGCAGTTCCCTGGGGGGCAGGGGGCTATACTACAATGAGCAGTTCTTC. J is TRBJ2-1 and V is TRBV28; TRBD1 agrees at 8 bases. Germline CDR1 is MDHEN and CDR2 is SYDVKM. CDR3 length: 18 amino acids. Unmatched junction bases numbered 14, after V lost 4 bases and J lost 3 bases.

V is TRBV9 and J is TRBJ2-3, with a tentative D call TRBD1 (5 bases). CDR1 and CDR2 (germline): SGDLS, YYNGEE. The CDR3 has 16 residues. The V end was cut by 0 bases, the J end by 0 bases, with 11 bases between. CDR3 coding DNA: TGTGCCAGCAGCGTAGGGGGCGGCTTAAGCACAGATACGCAGTATTTT. It translates to CASSVGGGLSTDTQYF.

This sequence joins TRBV11-2 and TRBJ2-1; D is uncertain. CDR3 length equals 14 residues. CDR1 SGHAT and CDR2 FQNNGV come from the germline V gene. Trimming pared 0 bases from V and 4 bases from J, leaving 7 bases between. Here the CDR3 DNA reads TGTGCCAGCAGCTTAGATAGGCAGTACAATGAGCAGTTCTTC. Amino acid sequence: CASSLDRQYNEQFF.

The genes are TRBV25-1 and TRBJ2-2, with D possibly being TRBD2 (7 bases). Deletions cut 0 bases from V and 6 bases from J, with 14 bases between. Germline CDR1 reads MGHDK; CDR2 reads SYGVNS. This CDR3 has 16 amino acids. The CDR3 nucleotides are TGTGCCAGCAGTGAATATAGGGGGGGGTACCCCGGGGAGCTGTTTTTT. Protein sequence: CASSEYRGGYPGELFF.

The chain carries TRBV9 and TRBJ2-5, with TRBD2 matching 8 bases. Germline CDR1 SGDLS, CDR2 YYNGEE. V lost 2 bases to trimming and J lost 0 bases; unmatched junction nucleotides: 3. The CDR3 has 15 amino acids. CDR3 DNA sequence: TGTGCCAGCAGCGTTGGCGGGGGGTACCAAGAGACCCAGTACTTC. Residues: CASSVGGGYQETQYF.

The CDR3 DNA is TGCGCCAGCAGCTTGGAGGGCGTGGGCGAGCAGTACTTC. This encodes CASSLEGVGEQYF. The genes are TRBV5-1 and TRBJ2-7; no definite D call. The V gene's germline CDR1 is SGHRS and CDR2 YFSETQ. Trimming shortened V by 0 bases and J by 6 bases, and 10 bases separated the two germline ends. The CDR3 runs 13 residues.

This chain uses TRBV5-4 with TRBJ2-7; TRBD1 matches at 7 bases. Germline V gene lookup returns CDR1 SGHNT and CDR2 YYREEE (reference sequence). J gave up 3 bases and V 2 bases, and 2 bases lay outside the gene matches. The CDR3 spans 13 residues. The CDR3 is CASSFSGGYEQYF. Written as DNA, the CDR3 is TGTGCCAGCAGCTTCTCAGGGGGCTACGAGCAGTACTTC.

The chain recombines TRBV11-3 with TRBJ2-2, with D perhaps matching TRBD1 (5 bases). The CDR3 has 14 residues. Trimming took 5 bases from V and 6 from J, leaving 13 bases between them. Germline V CDR1 and CDR2: SGHNT, YENEEA. The CDR3 region is CASSRTQGSGELFF. Here the CDR3 DNA reads TGTGCCAGCAGCCGTACTCAGGGCTCCGGGGAGCTGTTTTTT.

This chain uses TRBV30 with TRBJ1-1; 7 nucleotides line up with TRBD1. The ends lost 0 bases at V and 0 bases at J; junction bases unmatched: 10. This CDR3 contains 17 residues. Germline V gene lookup returns CDR1 GTSNPN and CDR2 SVGIG (reference sequence). As DNA, the CDR3 is TGTGCCTGGAGTGTAGGGCAGGGGGAGGGAATGAACACTGAAGCTTTCTTT. This codes for CAWSVGQGEGMNTEAFF.

J is TRBJ1-6 and V is TRBV28; D uncertain. The CDR3 contains 12 residues. Trimming took 5 bases from V and 8 from J, leaving 7 bases between them. Germline CDR1 and CDR2: MDHEN and SYDVKM. In DNA form, the CDR3 reads TGTGCCAGCAGTACAGTCTATTCACCCCTCCACTTT. Residues: CASSTVYSPLHF.

The chain recombines TRBV7-2 with TRBJ2-1; 8 positions match TRBD2. The CDR3 totals 14 residues. The trim removed 3 bases at V and 4 bases at J, leaving 2 bases unmatched. The V gene's germline CDR1 is SGHTA and CDR2 FQGNSA. CDR3 sequence reads: CASSLGLVYNEQFF. The CDR3 bases are TGTGCCAGCAGCTTGGGACTAGTATACAATGAGCAGTTCTTC.

A few counts support this clone. This chain joins TRBV30 and TRBJ1-1, with 9 nucleotides matching TRBD1. V was clipped by 2 bases and J by 5 bases; unmatched bases: 3. Germline V gene sequence: CDR1 GTSNPN, CDR2 SVGIG (reference sequence). The CDR3 length is 13 residues. CDR3 coding DNA: TGTGCCTGGAGTACAGGACAGGGGACTGAAGCTTTCTTT. Translated, it gives CAWSTGQGTEAFF.

V is TRBV19 and J is TRBJ2-7; 11 positions match TRBD2. The CDR3 has 15 residues. Germline V gives CDR1 LNHDA, CDR2 SQIVND (reference sequence). V shed 2 bases, J shed 6 bases, and the junction held 6 bases outside the gene matches. As DNA, the CDR3 is TGTGCCAGTAGTATAACTAGCGGGAGTGCCGTCGAGCAGTACTTC. It codes for CASSITSGSAVEQYF.

This chain joins TRBV6-5 and TRBJ2-7; D is ambiguous. V lost 5 bases and J 0 bases, leaving 8 bases between the germline ends. The CDR3 extends over 13 amino acids. Germline V gene lookup returns CDR1 MNHEY and CDR2 SVGAGI. CDR3 in DNA: TGTGCCAGCAGTCCGACCCGCTCCTACGAGCAGTACTTC. Protein sequence: CASSPTRSYEQYF.

This clone has just one count. The chain joins TRBV11-2 to TRBJ2-5; possible D gene TRBD1, 6 bases. Germline CDR1 is SGHAT and CDR2 is FQNNGV. The CDR3 is 13 residues long. V was pared by 5 bases and J by 3 bases, with 10 bases between. CDR3 residues: CASSDTGKETQYF. CDR3 sequence (DNA): TGTGCCAGCAGCGACACAGGGAAAGAGACCCAGTACTTC.

The rearrangement uses TRBV7-2 and TRBJ1-5; 9 nucleotides align to TRBD1. CDR3 size: 18 residues. Trimming took 4 bases from V and 1 from J; bases not matched to a gene: 11. CDR1 is SGHTA and CDR2 is FQGNSA in the germline V gene. This CDR3 is CASSSGTGSLGSNQPQHF. Here the CDR3 DNA reads TGTGCCAGCAGCTCCGGGACAGGGAGCTTGGGGAGCAATCAGCCCCAGCATTTT. Full variable domain (rest looked up from reference TRBV7-2 and TRBJ1-5): GAGVSQSPSNKVTEKGKDVELRCDPISGHTALYWYRQSLGQGLEFLIYFQGNSAPDKSGLPSDRFSAERTGGSVSTLTIQRTQQEDSAVYLCASSSGTGSLGSNQPQHFGDGTRLSIL.